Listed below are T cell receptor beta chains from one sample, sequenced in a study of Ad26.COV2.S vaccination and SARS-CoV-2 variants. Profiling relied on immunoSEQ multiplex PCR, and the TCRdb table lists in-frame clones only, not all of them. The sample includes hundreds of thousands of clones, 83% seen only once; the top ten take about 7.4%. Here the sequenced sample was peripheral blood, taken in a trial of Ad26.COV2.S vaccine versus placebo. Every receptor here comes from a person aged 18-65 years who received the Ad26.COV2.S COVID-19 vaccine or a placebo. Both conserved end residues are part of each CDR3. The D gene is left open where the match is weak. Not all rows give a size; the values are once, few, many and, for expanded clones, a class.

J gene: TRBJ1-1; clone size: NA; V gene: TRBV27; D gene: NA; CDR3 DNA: TGTGCCAGCAGTTTATCTCCAGGGAACACTGAAGCTTTCTTT; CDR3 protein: CASSLSPGNTEAFF
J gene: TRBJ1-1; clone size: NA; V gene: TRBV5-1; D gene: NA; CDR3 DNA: TGCGCCAGCAGCTTAGGGGATGAAGCTTTCTTT; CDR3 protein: CASSLGDEAFF
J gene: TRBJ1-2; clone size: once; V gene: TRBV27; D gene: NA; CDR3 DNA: TGTGCCAGCAGTTTCGTGGGTCAGGGAAGAGGCTACACCTTC; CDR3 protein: CASSFVGQGRGYTF
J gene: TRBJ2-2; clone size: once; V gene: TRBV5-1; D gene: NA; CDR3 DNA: TGCGCCAGCAGCTTCGGGGCTAGCGCCGGGGAGCTGTTTTTT; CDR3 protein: CASSFGASAGELFF
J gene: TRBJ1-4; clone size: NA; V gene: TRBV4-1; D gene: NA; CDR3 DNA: TGCGCCAGCAGCCAGGGTCCCCAGAGACAGGAAAAACTGTTTTTT; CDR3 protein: CASSQGPQRQEKLFF
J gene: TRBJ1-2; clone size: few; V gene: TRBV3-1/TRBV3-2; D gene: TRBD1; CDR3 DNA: TGTGCCAGCAGCCGGGGGACAGGAAATGGCTACACCTTC; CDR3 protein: CASSRGTGNGYTF
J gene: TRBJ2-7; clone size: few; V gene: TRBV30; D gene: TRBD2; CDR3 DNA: TGTGCCTGGAGCCGGGGGGGCCCCTACGAGCAGTACTTC; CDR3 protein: CAWSRGGPYEQYF
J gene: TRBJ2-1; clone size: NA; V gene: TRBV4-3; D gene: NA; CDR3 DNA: TGCGCCACCCCGGGACGCCCTGTTCGCAATGAGCAGTTCTTC; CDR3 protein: CATPGRPVRNEQFF
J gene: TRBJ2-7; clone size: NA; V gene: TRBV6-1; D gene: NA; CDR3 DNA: TGTGCCAGCAGTGATTGGAGGTCTAGCGCCGGTCCCCAGTACTTC; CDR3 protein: CASSDWRSSAGPQYF
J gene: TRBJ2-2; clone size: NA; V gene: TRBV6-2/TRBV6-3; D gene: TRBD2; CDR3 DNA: TGTGCCAGCAGCCCTCGACTAGCGGGAGGCACCGGGGAGCTGTTTTTT; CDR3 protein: CASSPRLAGGTGELFF
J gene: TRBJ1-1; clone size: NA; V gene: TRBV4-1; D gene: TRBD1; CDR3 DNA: TGCGCCAGCAGCTTACGGACAGGGTTGGCTGAAGCTTTCTTT; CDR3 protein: CASSLRTGLAEAFF
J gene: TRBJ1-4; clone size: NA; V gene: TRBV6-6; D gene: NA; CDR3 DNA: TGTGCCAGCTCCCAGACGGGTACAACTAATGAAAAACTGTTTTTT; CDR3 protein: CASSQTGTTNEKLFF
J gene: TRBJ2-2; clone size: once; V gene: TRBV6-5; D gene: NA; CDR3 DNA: TGTGCCAGCAGTTACCAGGCTAGGAACACCGGGGAGCTGTTTTTT; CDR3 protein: CASSYQARNTGELFF
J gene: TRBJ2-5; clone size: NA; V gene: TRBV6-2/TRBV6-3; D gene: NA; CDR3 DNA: TGTGCCAGCAGTTACTTCGGGGAAGAGACCCAGTACTTC; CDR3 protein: CASSYFGEETQYF
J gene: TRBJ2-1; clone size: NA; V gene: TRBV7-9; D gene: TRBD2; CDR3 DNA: TGTGCCAGCGGTAAGACTAGCGGGAACTATGAGCAGTTCTTC; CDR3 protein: CASGKTSGNYEQFF
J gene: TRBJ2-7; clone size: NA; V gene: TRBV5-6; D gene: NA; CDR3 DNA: TGTGCCAGCAGCTCTTGGGAGTTAACTTTCTACGAGCAGTACTTC; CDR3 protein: CASSSWELTFYEQYF
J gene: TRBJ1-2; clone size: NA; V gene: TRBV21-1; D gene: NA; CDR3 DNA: TGTGCCAGCAGCCAACTTTGGGAGTATGGCTACACCTTC; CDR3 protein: CASSQLWEYGYTF
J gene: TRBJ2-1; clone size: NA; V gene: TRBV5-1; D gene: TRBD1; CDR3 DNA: TGCGCCAGCGGCCGGGACAGGGGCCTCGATGAGCAGTTCTTC; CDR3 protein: CASGRDRGLDEQFF
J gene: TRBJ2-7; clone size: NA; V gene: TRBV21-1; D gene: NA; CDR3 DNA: TGTGCCAGCAGCAAAGAGAAAAGAACCTACGAGCAGTACTTC; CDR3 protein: CASSKEKRTYEQYF
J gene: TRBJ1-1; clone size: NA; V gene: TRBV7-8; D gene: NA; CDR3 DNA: TGTGCCAGCAGCTGGAAGTCGAACACTGAAGCTTTCTTT; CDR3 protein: CASSWKSNTEAFF
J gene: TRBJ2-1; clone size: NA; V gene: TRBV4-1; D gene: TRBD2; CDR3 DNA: TGCGCCAGCAGCCAGGGAGTTCCGGGACTAGCGGGAGGTACCGAGTTCTTC; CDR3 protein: CASSQGVPGLAGGTEFF
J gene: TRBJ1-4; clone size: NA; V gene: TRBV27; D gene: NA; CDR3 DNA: TGTGCCAGCAGTTTGCGCCTTAATGAAAAACTGTTTTTT; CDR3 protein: CASSLRLNEKLFF
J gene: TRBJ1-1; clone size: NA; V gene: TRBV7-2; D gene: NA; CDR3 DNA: TGTGCCAGCAGCTTTTCTACCAGCACTGAAGCTTTCTTT; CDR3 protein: CASSFSTSTEAFF
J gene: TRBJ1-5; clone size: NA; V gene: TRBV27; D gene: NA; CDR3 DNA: TGTGCCAGCAGTTTATCGTCAGGGAGAGAGCCCCAGCATTTT; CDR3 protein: CASSLSSGREPQHF
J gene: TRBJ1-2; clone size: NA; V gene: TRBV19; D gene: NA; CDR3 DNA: TGTGCCAGTAGTAAGCAGGGCTATGGCTACACCTTC; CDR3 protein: CASSKQGYGYTF
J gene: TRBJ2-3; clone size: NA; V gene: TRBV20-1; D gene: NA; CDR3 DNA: TGCAGTGCTGGGGGGACAGCGGCCCAGTATTTT; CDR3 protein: CSAGGTAAQYF
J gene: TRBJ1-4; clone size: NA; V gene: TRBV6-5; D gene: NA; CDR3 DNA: TGTGCCAGCAGGGGGTTTGGGGAAAAACTGTTTTTT; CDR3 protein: CASRGFGEKLFF
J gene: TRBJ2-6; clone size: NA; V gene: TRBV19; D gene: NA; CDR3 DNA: TGTGCCAGTAGTACGCGGGACATAGGGGTGGCTGGGGCCAACGTCCTGACTTTC; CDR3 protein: CASSTRDIGVAGANVLTF
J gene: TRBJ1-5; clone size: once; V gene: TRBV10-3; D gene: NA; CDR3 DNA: TGTGCCATCAGTGGGACGGGGCAGGATCAGCCCCAGCATTTT; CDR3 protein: CAISGTGQDQPQHF
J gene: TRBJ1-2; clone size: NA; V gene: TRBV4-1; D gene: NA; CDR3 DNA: TGCGCCAGCAGCCCAGCCGGTCCCTCCGTCTATGGCTACACCTTC; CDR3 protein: CASSPAGPSVYGYTF
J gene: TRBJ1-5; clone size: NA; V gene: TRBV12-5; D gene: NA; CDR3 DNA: TGTGCTAGTGGATCAGACACGGGGGATCAGCCCCAGCATTTT; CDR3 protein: CASGSDTGDQPQHF
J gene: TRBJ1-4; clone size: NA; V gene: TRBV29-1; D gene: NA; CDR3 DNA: TGCAGCGTTGGCAGGGGCCGGGATGAAAAACTGTTTTTT; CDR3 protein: CSVGRGRDEKLFF
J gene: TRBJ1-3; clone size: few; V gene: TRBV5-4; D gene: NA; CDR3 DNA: TGTGCCAGCAGCTTGGATCCTAGCTCTGGAAACACCATATATTTT; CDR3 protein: CASSLDPSSGNTIYF
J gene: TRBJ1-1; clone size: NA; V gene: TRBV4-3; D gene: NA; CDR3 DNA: TGCGCCAGCAGCCGGGCCGTACAAGCGGGCACTGAAGCTTTCTTT; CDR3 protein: CASSRAVQAGTEAFF
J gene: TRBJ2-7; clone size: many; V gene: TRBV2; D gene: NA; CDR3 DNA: TGTGCCAGCAGGGAACCGGGACGGCAGTACTTC; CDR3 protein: CASREPGRQYF
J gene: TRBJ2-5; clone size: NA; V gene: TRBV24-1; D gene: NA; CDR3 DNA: TGTGCCACCAGTGATCATGGACAGTTAGAGACCCAGTACTTC; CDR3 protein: CATSDHGQLETQYF
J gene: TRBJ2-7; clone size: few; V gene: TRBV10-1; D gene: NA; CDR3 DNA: TGCGCCAGCAGCAGCACAGGTTACGAGCAGTACTTC; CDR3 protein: CASSSTGYEQYF
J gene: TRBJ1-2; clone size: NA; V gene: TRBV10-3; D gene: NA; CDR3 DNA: TGTGCCATCAGTGGGTGGACAGACTATGGCTACACCTTC; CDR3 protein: CAISGWTDYGYTF
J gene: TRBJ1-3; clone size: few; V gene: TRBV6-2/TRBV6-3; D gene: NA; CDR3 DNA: TGTGCCAGCAGTTACTCAGTACGGGACCCAGGCTCTGGAAACACCATATATTTT; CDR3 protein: CASSYSVRDPGSGNTIYF
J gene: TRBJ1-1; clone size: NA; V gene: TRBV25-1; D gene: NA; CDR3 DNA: TGTGCCAGCAGTGAATTCGGGGGCCACACTGAAGCTTTCTTT; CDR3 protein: CASSEFGGHTEAFF
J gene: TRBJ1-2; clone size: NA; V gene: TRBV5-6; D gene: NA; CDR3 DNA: TGTGCCAGCAGCTCTAACTATGGCTACACCTTC; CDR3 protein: CASSSNYGYTF
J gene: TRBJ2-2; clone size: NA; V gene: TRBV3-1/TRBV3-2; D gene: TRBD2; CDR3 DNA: TGTGCCAGCAGCCGAGGGTCTGGGAGGGGAGGCACCGGGGAGCTGTTTTTT; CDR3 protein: CASSRGSGRGGTGELFF
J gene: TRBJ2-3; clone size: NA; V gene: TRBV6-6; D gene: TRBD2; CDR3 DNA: TGTGCCAGCACCCTCAGCGGGGGGACCCATACGCAGTATTTT; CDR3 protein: CASTLSGGTHTQYF
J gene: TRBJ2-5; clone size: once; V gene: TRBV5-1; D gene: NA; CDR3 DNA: TGCGCCAGCAGCTTTTGGACTGTACAAGAGACCCAGTACTTC; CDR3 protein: CASSFWTVQETQYF
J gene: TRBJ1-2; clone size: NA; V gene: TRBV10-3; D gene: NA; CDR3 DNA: TGTGCCATCAGTGAGTCGGGGGAATATGGCTACACCTTC; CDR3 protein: CAISESGEYGYTF
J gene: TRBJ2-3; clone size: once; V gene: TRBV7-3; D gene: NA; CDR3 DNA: TGTGCCAGCAGCTTAACGTCACCGGCAGATACGCAGTATTTT; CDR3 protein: CASSLTSPADTQYF